Detailed here is one T cell receptor (beta chain). The genomic DNA of each subset was split evenly across several immunoSEQ plates. Using immunoSEQ multiplex PCR, the repertoire was profiled, and TCRdb retains in-frame clones only, with some absent. Of about 450,000 clones in the sample, approximately 79% are singletons; the top ten hold approximately 12%. This entry comes from a study of shared clonotypes between healthy human individuals. From germline, CDR1 is LNHDA and CDR2 SQIVND (reference sequence). CDR3 length equals 11 residues. Trimming took 8 bases from V and 8 from J, leaving 11 bases between them.

The chain joins TRBV19 to TRBJ2-3; D uncertain. The sample comprised PBMCs. The sequence came from a woman in her thirties or forties in good health. Some clones in this sample may be carry-over from other donors' samples. CDR3 DNA: TGTGCCAGTTCTTCCGGTAGTACGCAGTATTTT. This encodes CASSSGSTQYF.